These T cell receptor beta chains were read from a single sample in a study of CD8 T cells in Susac syndrome. A single record per CDR3 protein comes from TCRdb applying MiXCR to the immunoSEQ multiplex PCR reads. The data show roughly 28,000 distinct CDR3 sequences, around 95% seen once. What was sequenced was CD8+ T cells from PBMCs. The receptors were sampled from a human donor in good health. Both conserved end residues are part of each CDR3. Fields, in order: D gene, J gene, V gene, clone size, CDR3 DNA, CDR3 protein. D genes are given only for firm matches. The size entry is marked missing in some rows and otherwise reads once, few, many or a size class.

d_gene: NA
j_gene: TRBJ2-1
v_gene: TRBV7-8
abundance: NA
CDR3nt: TGTGCCAGCAGCCCGCCGGGGCGTCCTAATGAGCAGTTCTTC
CDR3aa: CASSPPGRPNEQFF

d_gene: NA
j_gene: TRBJ2-4
v_gene: TRBV12-1
abundance: NA
CDR3nt: TGTGCCAGCAGATCCCGTATTGACGGGGGTGAGAACATTCAGTACTTC
CDR3aa: CASRSRIDGGENIQYF

d_gene: NA
j_gene: TRBJ2-1
v_gene: TRBV5-6
abundance: NA
CDR3nt: TGTGCCAGCAGCTTGGCCGCACTCCCGAGCTCCTACAATGAGCAGTTCTTC
CDR3aa: CASSLAALPSSYNEQFF

d_gene: TRBD1
j_gene: TRBJ2-7
v_gene: TRBV7-2
abundance: NA
CDR3nt: TGTGCCAGCAGCCCGCCGGGACAGGTCTACGAGCAGTACTTC
CDR3aa: CASSPPGQVYEQYF

d_gene: NA
j_gene: TRBJ2-1
v_gene: TRBV4-3
abundance: NA
CDR3nt: TGCGCCAGCAGCCAAGATAGGAGATTTGAGCAGTTCTTC
CDR3aa: CASSQDRRFEQFF

d_gene: NA
j_gene: TRBJ1-1
v_gene: TRBV14
abundance: NA
CDR3nt: TGTGCCAGCAGCCAGCTTCAGGGCAGGGGAACTAACACTGAAGCTTTCTTT
CDR3aa: CASSQLQGRGTNTEAFF

d_gene: NA
j_gene: TRBJ2-3
v_gene: TRBV5-6
abundance: NA
CDR3nt: TGTGCCAGCAGCTCGGCGGGGAGTCACACAGATACGCAGTATTTT
CDR3aa: CASSSAGSHTDTQYF

d_gene: TRBD2
j_gene: TRBJ2-5
v_gene: TRBV20-1
abundance: NA
CDR3nt: TGCAGTGCTAGAACTGGGACTAGCGGGGGGCCCATCCAAGAGACCCAGTACTTC
CDR3aa: CSARTGTSGGPIQETQYF

d_gene: NA
j_gene: TRBJ2-1
v_gene: TRBV10-3
abundance: NA
CDR3nt: TGTGCCATCAGGGCCCCCCCTTACAATGAGCAGTTCTTC
CDR3aa: CAIRAPPYNEQFF

d_gene: NA
j_gene: TRBJ2-5
v_gene: TRBV10-3
abundance: NA
CDR3nt: TGTGCCATCAGTGAAGTTAGAAGCCAAGAGACCCAGTACTTC
CDR3aa: CAISEVRSQETQYF

d_gene: NA
j_gene: TRBJ2-2
v_gene: TRBV11-2
abundance: NA
CDR3nt: TGTGCCAGCAGCCGATCCCCAGGGGCAGCGAACACCGGGGAGCTGTTTTTT
CDR3aa: CASSRSPGAANTGELFF

d_gene: TRBD1
j_gene: TRBJ1-5
v_gene: TRBV10-2
abundance: NA
CDR3nt: TGCGCCAGCAGCCCGGGACAGGCCCAGCCCCAGCATTTT
CDR3aa: CASSPGQAQPQHF

d_gene: TRBD1
j_gene: TRBJ1-5
v_gene: TRBV9
abundance: NA
CDR3nt: TGTGCCAGCAGCTTGGCAGGGGGCTCCAATCACCCCCAGCATTTT
CDR3aa: CASSLAGGSNHPQHF

d_gene: NA
j_gene: TRBJ2-3
v_gene: TRBV2
abundance: NA
CDR3nt: TGTGCTTGGGTGGGAAAAGCAACAGATACGCAGTATTTT
CDR3aa: CAWVGKATDTQYF

d_gene: NA
j_gene: TRBJ1-2
v_gene: TRBV20-1
abundance: NA
CDR3nt: TGCAGTGCTAGAGATGGGGGGGATGGCTACACCTTC
CDR3aa: CSARDGGDGYTF

d_gene: TRBD1
j_gene: TRBJ2-6
v_gene: TRBV6-2/TRBV6-3
abundance: NA
CDR3nt: TGTGCCAGCAGTTTCCGACAGGGCTCGAGCTCTGGGGCCAACGTCCTGACTTTC
CDR3aa: CASSFRQGSSSGANVLTF

d_gene: TRBD2
j_gene: TRBJ2-1
v_gene: TRBV27
abundance: NA
CDR3nt: TGTGCCAGCATGCTAGCGGGGGGCCGTCGTGATGAGCAGTTCTTC
CDR3aa: CASMLAGGRRDEQFF

d_gene: TRBD1
j_gene: TRBJ2-1
v_gene: TRBV27
abundance: NA
CDR3nt: TGTGCCAGCGCTTGGGGCACAGGGGGGAATGAGCAGTTCTTC
CDR3aa: CASAWGTGGNEQFF

d_gene: NA
j_gene: TRBJ2-1
v_gene: TRBV5-5
abundance: once
CDR3nt: TGTGCCAGCAGCTTATACAGTAGTTTTTACAATGAGCAGTTCTTC
CDR3aa: CASSLYSSFYNEQFF

d_gene: NA
j_gene: TRBJ2-7
v_gene: TRBV3-1
abundance: NA
CDR3nt: TGTGCCAGCAGCCATGCGGGACCTGTCTACGAGCAGTACTTC
CDR3aa: CASSHAGPVYEQYF

d_gene: NA
j_gene: TRBJ1-1
v_gene: TRBV24-1
abundance: NA
CDR3nt: TGTGCCACCAGAGGGGTGAACACTGAAGCTTTCTTT
CDR3aa: CATRGVNTEAFF

d_gene: NA
j_gene: TRBJ1-2
v_gene: TRBV25-1
abundance: NA
CDR3nt: TGTGCCAGCAGTGAATCGACGGGAGGGTATGGCTACACCTTC
CDR3aa: CASSESTGGYGYTF

d_gene: NA
j_gene: TRBJ1-6
v_gene: TRBV12-3/TRBV12-4
abundance: NA
CDR3nt: TGTGCCAGCAGTCGCTTGGGCCCTACCCACCTACCCCTCCACTTT
CDR3aa: CASSRLGPTHLPLHF

d_gene: TRBD2
j_gene: TRBJ2-1
v_gene: TRBV20-1
abundance: NA
CDR3nt: TGCAGTGCTAGAGATAAGGGACTAGCGGTACTGACTCGCAATGAGCAGTTCTTC
CDR3aa: CSARDKGLAVLTRNEQFF

d_gene: TRBD1
j_gene: TRBJ2-7
v_gene: TRBV6-2/TRBV6-3
abundance: NA
CDR3nt: TGTGCCAGCAGTTACAGCTTTACAGGGGGCAACTACGAGCAGTACTTC
CDR3aa: CASSYSFTGGNYEQYF

d_gene: NA
j_gene: TRBJ2-1
v_gene: TRBV6-2/TRBV6-3
abundance: NA
CDR3nt: TGTGCCAGCAGTTACCTGGGGGGAACTTACAATGAGCAGTTCTTC
CDR3aa: CASSYLGGTYNEQFF

d_gene: NA
j_gene: TRBJ1-6
v_gene: TRBV7-9
abundance: NA
CDR3nt: TGTGCCAGCGGGTCTCGACAGTCCTATAATTCACCCCTCCACTTT
CDR3aa: CASGSRQSYNSPLHF

d_gene: NA
j_gene: TRBJ2-1
v_gene: TRBV9
abundance: NA
CDR3nt: TGTGCCAGCAGCGTAGAGGGCAGGCCATACAATGAGCAGTTCTTC
CDR3aa: CASSVEGRPYNEQFF

d_gene: TRBD2
j_gene: TRBJ2-2
v_gene: TRBV7-2
abundance: NA
CDR3nt: TGTGCCAGCAGCTCCCGGGGGGGGCTCACCGGGGAGCTGTTTTTT
CDR3aa: CASSSRGGLTGELFF

d_gene: NA
j_gene: TRBJ2-5
v_gene: TRBV10-3
abundance: NA
CDR3nt: TGTGCCATCAGTGAGTCCACAAGTCAAGAGACCCAGTACTTC
CDR3aa: CAISESTSQETQYF

d_gene: TRBD1
j_gene: TRBJ2-7
v_gene: TRBV20-1
abundance: NA
CDR3nt: TGCAGTGCTAGAAACCGGGACAGGACCTACGAGCAGTACTTC
CDR3aa: CSARNRDRTYEQYF

d_gene: NA
j_gene: TRBJ1-1
v_gene: TRBV29-1
abundance: once
CDR3nt: TGCAGCGTTGAAGATAGGGGAAAGAACACTGAAGCTTTCTTT
CDR3aa: CSVEDRGKNTEAFF

d_gene: TRBD2
j_gene: TRBJ2-5
v_gene: TRBV5-4
abundance: NA
CDR3nt: TGTGCCAGCACCATAGCGGGGGCCGCCCAAGAGACCCAGTACTTC
CDR3aa: CASTIAGAAQETQYF

d_gene: NA
j_gene: TRBJ1-5
v_gene: TRBV29-1
abundance: NA
CDR3nt: TGCAGCGTTGCTGGGGGGTCGGGTCAGCCCCAGCATTTT
CDR3aa: CSVAGGSGQPQHF

d_gene: NA
j_gene: TRBJ2-7
v_gene: TRBV7-9
abundance: once
CDR3nt: TGTGCCAGCAGCTTCGCAGGGAGCTCCTACGAGCAGTACTTC
CDR3aa: CASSFAGSSYEQYF

d_gene: NA
j_gene: TRBJ1-1
v_gene: TRBV19
abundance: NA
CDR3nt: TGTGCCCCCTCGGTCTTCAACACTGAAGCTTTCTTT
CDR3aa: CAPSVFNTEAFF

d_gene: NA
j_gene: TRBJ2-2
v_gene: TRBV7-2
abundance: NA
CDR3nt: TGTGCCAGCAGCTGGACCCTAACTCCACTCACCGGGGAGCTGTTTTTT
CDR3aa: CASSWTLTPLTGELFF

d_gene: TRBD2
j_gene: TRBJ2-7
v_gene: TRBV6-5
abundance: NA
CDR3nt: TGTGCCAGCAGTTACTCGGGTAGCGGGGCCTACGAGCAGTACTTC
CDR3aa: CASSYSGSGAYEQYF

d_gene: TRBD2
j_gene: TRBJ2-7
v_gene: TRBV29-1
abundance: NA
CDR3nt: TGCAGCGTTGAAGATGGGGGGGGGAACTACGAGCAGTACTTC
CDR3aa: CSVEDGGGNYEQYF

d_gene: NA
j_gene: TRBJ2-1
v_gene: TRBV4-1
abundance: NA
CDR3nt: TGCGCCAGCAGCCAGAACCTCCTCGGCGGGTCCTACAATGAGCAGTTCTTC
CDR3aa: CASSQNLLGGSYNEQFF

d_gene: NA
j_gene: TRBJ1-1
v_gene: TRBV12-3/TRBV12-4
abundance: NA
CDR3nt: TGTGCCAGCAGTTTAGGGCCCCAATTCAGAGAAGGTACTGAAGCTTTCTTT
CDR3aa: CASSLGPQFREGTEAFF